Presented here are 14 T cell receptor beta chains from one specimen sequenced in a study of identical twins. TCRdb reanalysed the 5' RACE reads using MiXCR and keeps one entry per CDR3 protein. The table shows about 890,000 distinct CDR3 sequences, with more than 9% occurring only once. These data also featured in a second study, about yellow fever vaccine responses in identical twins.

Specimen: PBMCs. The receptors were gathered from a woman under 30 in good health.

This clonotype occurred a few times. The J gene is TRBJ2-1, the V gene TRBV9, with TRBD2 matching 7 bases. The CDR3 covers 16 residues. V shed 0 bases and J 6 bases; nucleotides not matched to a gene: 9. The germline V gene encodes CDR1 SGDLS and CDR2 YYNGEE. CDR3 bases: TGTGCCAGCAGCGTAGGGGGGGGTCCCTCCACCAATGAGCAGTTCTTC. Amino acid sequence: CASSVGGGPSTNEQFF.

This clonotype was recorded a few times. This chain uses TRBV5-1 with TRBJ2-1; D is possibly TRBD1 (6 bases). Looked up from germline, CDR1 is SGHRS and CDR2 is YFSETQ. Trimming took off 0 bases at V and 9 bases at J, with 16 bases between the two ends. This CDR3 has 15 amino acids. For the CDR3, the DNA is TGCGCCAGCAGCTTGGTGGGGACAAAGATGAGTGAGCAGTTCTTC. It codes for CASSLVGTKMSEQFF.

In this sample, this clonotype turned up many times. J is TRBJ2-1 and V is TRBV20-1, with 12 bases lining up with TRBD2. The CDR3 length is 18 residues. CDR1 is DFQATT, CDR2 SNEGSKA, per germline (reference sequence). J lost 6 bases, V lost 0 bases, and 12 bases had no gene match. In DNA form, the CDR3 reads TGCAGTGCTAGAGAGACTAGCGGGAGTATGGGATACAGCAATGAGCAGTTCTTC. This gives the protein CSARETSGSMGYSNEQFF.

This clonotype has at least ten counts. The chain has TRBV4-1 and TRBJ2-7, with a tentative D call TRBD2 (5 bases). The V end was cut by 4 bases, the J end by 2 bases, with 9 bases between. The CDR3 is 13 residues long. Germline assignment: CDR1 MGHRA and CDR2 YSYEKL. The CDR3 DNA follows: TGCGCCAGCAGCCCACCGGGGACCTACGAGCAGTACTTC. This encodes CASSPPGTYEQYF.

This clonotype was counted ten times or more. Germline is not matched at one junction end, which may reflect a read error. The V gene is TRBV5-1, the J gene TRBJ2-3; D gene ambiguous. The CDR3 is made up of 12 amino acids. CDR1 is SGHRS and CDR2 is YFSETQ in the germline V gene. The CDR3 sequence: CASSLWADTQYF. The DNA of the CDR3 is TGTGCCAGCAGCTTATGGGCAGATACGCAGTATTTT.

The V and J genes are TRBV5-6 and TRBJ2-5; no clear D gene. V was cut by 0 bases and J by 3 bases, with 6 bases left in between. Germline V lookup: CDR1 SGHDT, CDR2 YYEEEE. This CDR3 has 13 residues. CDR3 in amino acids: CASSLVWEETQYF. The CDR3 region has the DNA TGTGCCAGCAGCTTGGTATGGGAAGAGACCCAGTACTTC.

In this sample, this clonotype turned up a few times. This chain joins TRBV7-9 and TRBJ1-5; a weak D match, TRBD1 (6 bases). CDR1 is SEHNR, CDR2 FQNEAQ, per germline (reference sequence). CDR3 length: 12 residues. Trimming took off 4 bases at V and 6 bases at J, with 7 bases between the two ends. The CDR3, as DNA: TGTGCCAGCAGCTGGGGGGCTCAGCCCCAGCATTTT. Its protein is CASSWGAQPQHF.

V is TRBV12-2 and J is TRBJ2-7. TRBV12-2 is labeled a pseudogene. This CDR3 region has 11 residues. CDR3 coding DNA: TGTGCAAGTCGCTTAGCATGGGAGCAGTACGTC. This gives the protein CASRLAWEQYV.

There are a few counts of this clonotype. The chain is built from TRBV7-8 and TRBJ2-1; 10 bases fit TRBD2. Unmatched junction bases numbered 15, after V lost 5 bases and J lost 5 bases. The CDR3 runs to 18 residues. Germline lookup yields CDR1 SGHVS and CDR2 FQNEAQ. Here the CDR3 reads CASSPRRDSGGSNNEQFF. The CDR3 DNA is TGTGCCAGCAGCCCGCGGCGTGATAGCGGGGGGTCCAACAATGAGCAGTTCTTC. Supplemented by reference TRBV7-8 and TRBJ2-1, the full variable domain reads GAGVSQSPRYKVAKRGQDVALRCDPISGHVSLFWYQQALGQGPEFLTYFQNEAQLDKSGLPSDRFFAERPEGSVSTLKIQRTQQEDSAVYLCASSPRRDSGGSNNEQFFGPGTRLTVL.

The chain employs TRBV11-2 and TRBJ2-7, with 8 bases aligning to TRBD2. The trim removed 0 bases at V and 4 bases at J, leaving 20 bases unmatched. The germline CDR1 and CDR2 sequences are SGHAT and FQNNGV. CDR3 length: 20 residues. As DNA, the CDR3 is TGTGCCAGCAGCTTAGAATCGGGCGGGGGGCAGGGGATGAGCCTTTACGAGCAGTACTTC. This codes for CASSLESGGGQGMSLYEQYF.

This clonotype was picked up a small number of times. J is TRBJ2-1 and V is TRBV4-1, with TRBD1 matching 7 bases. The CDR3 is 16 residues long. The V segment lost 1 base and the J segment 5 bases; nucleotides outside the gene matches: 8. Per germline, CDR1 MGHRA and CDR2 YSYEKL. CDR3 in amino acids: CASSQGGGPFDNEQFF. The CDR3 nucleotides are TGCGCCAGCAGCCAAGGAGGGGGCCCCTTCGACAATGAGCAGTTCTTC.

The chain recombines TRBV11-2 with TRBJ2-6; TRBD1 matches 11 bases. The CDR3 runs to 19 residues. The germline CDR1 and CDR2 sequences are SGHAT and FQNNGV. V gave up 1 base and J gave up 0 bases; unmatched junction bases: 5. CDR3 sequence reads: CASSLGRDRGFSGANVLTF. CDR3 DNA: TGTGCCAGCAGCTTAGGCCGGGACAGGGGGTTCTCTGGGGCCAACGTCCTGACTTTC.

This clonotype occurred many times. The chain links TRBV7-6 to TRBJ2-1, with 9 bases matching TRBD2. The junction had 4 bases not matched to a gene; V was cut back by 4 bases and J by 6 bases. The CDR3 is 14 residues long. From germline, CDR1 is SGHVS and CDR2 FNYEAQ. The chain's CDR3 is CASSSGTSSNEQFF. CDR3 nucleotide sequence: TGTGCCAGCAGCTCAGGGACTAGCAGCAATGAGCAGTTCTTC.

V gene TRBV11-2 combines with J gene TRBJ2-5; possible D gene TRBD2, 5 bases. V lost 4 bases to trimming and J lost 3 bases, with 18 bases between them. The CDR3 is made up of 16 amino acids. Germline-derived CDR1 and CDR2 are SGHAT and FQNNGV. This chain's CDR3 is CASSWRLADREETQYF. The CDR3 bases are TGTGCCAGCAGCTGGAGGTTGGCAGATCGAGAAGAGACCCAGTACTTC.